The following is a TCR beta chain sequence with its context. Its antigen is currently unknown. The data were obtained in a study of cytomegalovirus exposure and HLA in healthy donors. Notes on the study in general: A highly shared variant cluster was judged a likely technical artifact. CMV serostatus was the sole immune exposure data available. There were a few CMV-associated chains whose specificity for CMV antigens was confirmed in vitro. The authors later linked a missense DCLRE1C variant to TCR beta V- and J-gene trimming.

60 Vbeta and 13 Jbeta primers were used in PCR. Assay: immunoSEQ multiplex PCR; the TCRdb copy retains only in-frame clones and omits some. The table records under 150,000 clones, more than 80% of them present only once. Germline V gives CDR1 MDHEN, CDR2 SYDVKM. Trimming left V 8 bases short and J 7 bases short, with 9 bases between. The CDR3 has 12 residues. The receptor was derived from a man aged 30 to 39 in good health and CMV-seronegative. The specimen sequenced was PBMCs. This chain joins TRBV28 and TRBJ1-6; no reliable D call. CDR3 in amino acids: CASALTNSPLHF. CDR3 coding DNA: TGTGCCAGCGCGCTTACCAATTCACCCCTCCACTTT.